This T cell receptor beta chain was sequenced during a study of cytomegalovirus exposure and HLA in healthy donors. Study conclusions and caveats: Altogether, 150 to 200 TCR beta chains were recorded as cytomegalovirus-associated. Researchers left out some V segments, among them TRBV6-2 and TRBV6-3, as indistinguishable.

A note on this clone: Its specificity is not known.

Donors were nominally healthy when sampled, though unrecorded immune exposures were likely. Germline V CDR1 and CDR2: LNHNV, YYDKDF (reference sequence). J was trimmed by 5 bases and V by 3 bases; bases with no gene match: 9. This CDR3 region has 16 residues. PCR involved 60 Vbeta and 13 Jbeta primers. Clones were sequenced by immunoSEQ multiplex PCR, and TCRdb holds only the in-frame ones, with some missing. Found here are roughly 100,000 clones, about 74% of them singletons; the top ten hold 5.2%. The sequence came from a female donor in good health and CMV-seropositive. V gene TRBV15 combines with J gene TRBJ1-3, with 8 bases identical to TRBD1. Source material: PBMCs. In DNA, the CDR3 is TGTGCCACCAGCAGGAGGACAGGGAGTTCTAGAAACACCATATATTTT. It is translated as CATSRRTGSSRNTIYF.